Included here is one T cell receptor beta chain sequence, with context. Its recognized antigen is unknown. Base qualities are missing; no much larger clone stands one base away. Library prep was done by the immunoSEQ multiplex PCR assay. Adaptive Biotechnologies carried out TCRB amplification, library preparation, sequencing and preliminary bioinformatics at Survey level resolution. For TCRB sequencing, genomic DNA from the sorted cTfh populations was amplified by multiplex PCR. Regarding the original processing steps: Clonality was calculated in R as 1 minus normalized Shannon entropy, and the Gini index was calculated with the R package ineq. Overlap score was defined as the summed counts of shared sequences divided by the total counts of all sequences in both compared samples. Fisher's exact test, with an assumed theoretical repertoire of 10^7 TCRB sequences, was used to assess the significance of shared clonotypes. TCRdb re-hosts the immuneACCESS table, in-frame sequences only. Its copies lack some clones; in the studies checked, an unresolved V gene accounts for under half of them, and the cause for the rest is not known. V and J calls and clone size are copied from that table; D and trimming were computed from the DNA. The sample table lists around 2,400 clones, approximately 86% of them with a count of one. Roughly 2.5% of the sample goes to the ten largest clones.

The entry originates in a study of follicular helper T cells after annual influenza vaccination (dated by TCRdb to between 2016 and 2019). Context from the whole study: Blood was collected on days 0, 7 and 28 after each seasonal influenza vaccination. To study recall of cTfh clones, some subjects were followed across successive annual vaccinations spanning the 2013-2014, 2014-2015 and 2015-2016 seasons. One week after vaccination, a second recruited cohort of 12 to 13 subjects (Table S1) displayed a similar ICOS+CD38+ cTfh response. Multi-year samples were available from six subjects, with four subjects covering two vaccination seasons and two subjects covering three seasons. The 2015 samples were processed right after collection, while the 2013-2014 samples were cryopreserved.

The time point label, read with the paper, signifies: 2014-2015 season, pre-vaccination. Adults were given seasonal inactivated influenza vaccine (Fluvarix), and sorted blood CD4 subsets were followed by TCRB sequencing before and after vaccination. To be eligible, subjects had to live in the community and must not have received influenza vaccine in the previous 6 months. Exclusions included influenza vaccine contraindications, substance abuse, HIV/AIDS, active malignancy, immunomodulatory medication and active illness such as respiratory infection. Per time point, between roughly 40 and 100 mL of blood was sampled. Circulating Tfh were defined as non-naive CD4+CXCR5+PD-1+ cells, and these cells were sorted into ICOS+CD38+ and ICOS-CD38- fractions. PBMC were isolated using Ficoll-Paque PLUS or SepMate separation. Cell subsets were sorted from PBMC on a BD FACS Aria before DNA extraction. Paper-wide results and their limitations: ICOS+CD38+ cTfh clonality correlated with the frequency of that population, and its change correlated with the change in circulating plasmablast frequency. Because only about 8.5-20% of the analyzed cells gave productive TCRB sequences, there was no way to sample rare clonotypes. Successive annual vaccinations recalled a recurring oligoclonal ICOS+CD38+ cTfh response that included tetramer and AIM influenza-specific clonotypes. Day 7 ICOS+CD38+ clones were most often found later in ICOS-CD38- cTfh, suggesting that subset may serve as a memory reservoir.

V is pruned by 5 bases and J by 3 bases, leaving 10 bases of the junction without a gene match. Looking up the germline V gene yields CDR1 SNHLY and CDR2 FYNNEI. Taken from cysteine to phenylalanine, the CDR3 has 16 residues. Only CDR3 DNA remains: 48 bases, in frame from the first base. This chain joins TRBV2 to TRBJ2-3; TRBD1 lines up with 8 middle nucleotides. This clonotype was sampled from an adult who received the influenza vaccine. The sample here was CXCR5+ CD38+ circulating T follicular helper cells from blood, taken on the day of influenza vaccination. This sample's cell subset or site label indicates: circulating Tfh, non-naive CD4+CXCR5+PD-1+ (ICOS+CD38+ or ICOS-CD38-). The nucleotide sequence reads TGTGCCAGCAGTAACGGACAGGGAATAAGGACAGATACGCAGTATTTT. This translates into CASSNGQGIRTDTQYF.